One sample yielded the 19 T cell receptor beta chains listed below, sequenced in a study of shared clonotypes between healthy human individuals. Measured with immunoSEQ multiplex PCR; TCRdb has only the in-frame clones, and not every one. The repertoire holds roughly 1 million clones, with under 80% as singletons. Sequenced sample: memory CD4+ T cells sorted from blood. The subset was: CD45RA-negative fraction. The receptors originated from a man in his late teens or twenties in good health.

The chain has TRBV18 and TRBJ2-5, with D possibly matching TRBD1 (6 bases). The CDR3 consists of 14 residues. With 1 base removed from V and 3 bases from J, the gap between germline ends came to 9 bases. Germline CDR1 is KGHSH and CDR2 is LQKENI. CDR3 DNA: TGTGCCAGCTCACCACGTTACAGGGAAGAGACCCAGTACTTC. Amino acids: CASSPRYREETQYF. Based on the CDR3 plus reference TRBV18 and TRBJ2-5, the full variable domain is NAGVMQNPRHLVRRRGQEARLRCSPMKGHSHVYWYRQLPEEGLKFMVYLQKENIIDESGMPKERFSAEFPKEGPSILRIQQVVRGDSAAYFCASSPRYREETQYFGPGTRLLVL.

The gene calls are TRBV9 and TRBJ1-1, with a weak D call TRBD1 (5 bases). CDR3 length: 16 amino acids. Per the germline V gene, CDR1 is SGDLS and CDR2 is YYNGEE. V was pared by 5 bases and J by 5 bases, with 22 bases between. The CDR3 nucleotides are TGTGCCAGCAGTCGTGGGGAGGGGAGGAGAAAGACTGAAGCTTTCTTT. Its protein is CASSRGEGRRKTEAFF.

The V call is TRBV7-2, the J call TRBJ2-1, with D unclear. V lost 1 base to trimming and J lost 8 bases, with 6 bases between them. Germline V gene data show CDR1 as SGHTA and CDR2 as FQGNSA. The CDR3 totals 12 residues. CDR3 protein: CASSLDWDEQFF. The CDR3 DNA is TGTGCCAGCAGCTTAGATTGGGATGAGCAGTTCTTC.

The chain uses TRBV11-2 and TRBJ2-3, with 8 bases identical to TRBD2. The CDR3 is made up of 15 amino acids. V lost 6 bases to trimming and J lost 5 bases; unmatched junction nucleotides: 10. Germline loops: CDR1 SGHAT, CDR2 FQNNGV. CDR3 protein: CASSPRGGHIDTQYF. CDR3 nucleotide sequence: TGTGCCAGCAGTCCCCGGGGGGGCCATATAGATACGCAGTATTTT.

The gene calls are TRBV7-2 and TRBJ2-7; tentative D call: TRBD1 (6 bases). Trimming shortened V by 6 bases and J by 3 bases, and 15 bases separated the two germline ends. CDR1 is SGHTA, CDR2 FQGNSA, per germline. The CDR3 is 14 amino acids. For the CDR3, the DNA is TGTGCCAGCAGTGGCAGACCGGACAGCTACGAGCAGTACTTC. Translated, it gives CASSGRPDSYEQYF.

This clone came up a few times. The sample has other DNA sequences that encode this CDR3 too. This chain joins TRBV5-4 and TRBJ2-7; weak D call: TRBD2 (5 bases). Germline V gene data show CDR1 as SGHNT and CDR2 as YYREEE (reference sequence). CDR3 length: 13 residues. Trimming pared 0 bases from V and 3 bases from J, leaving 7 bases between. This chain's CDR3 is CASSLDGVYEQYF. In DNA form, the CDR3 reads TGTGCCAGCAGCTTGGACGGGGTCTACGAGCAGTACTTC.

CDR3: CASRSSASSYNSPLHF. The DNA of the CDR3 is TGTGCCAGTAGGAGCAGCGCGAGCTCCTATAATTCACCCCTCCACTTT. The chain employs TRBV19 and TRBJ1-6; D unclear. Trimming took off 6 bases at V and 0 bases at J, with 12 bases between the two ends. Germline V gene data show CDR1 as LNHDA and CDR2 as SQIVND (reference sequence). CDR3 length equals 16 residues.

The rearrangement uses TRBV19 and TRBJ1-4; D is unclear. CDR3 length: 14 residues. Germline V CDR1 and CDR2: LNHDA, SQIVND (reference sequence). V was trimmed by 5 bases and J by 6 bases, leaving 13 bases between them. The CDR3 bases are TGTGCCAGTAGTCCCATGCCTCTATATGAAAAACTGTTTTTT. Its protein product is CASSPMPLYEKLFF.

The chain is built from TRBV6-1 and TRBJ1-1; D remains ambiguous. V lost 7 bases and J lost 0, with 12 bases in between. This CDR3 has 14 amino acids. Germline V gene lookup returns CDR1 MNHNS and CDR2 SASEGT. Here the CDR3 reads CASKLERMNTEAFF. The DNA of the CDR3 is TGTGCCAGCAAATTAGAACGCATGAACACTGAAGCTTTCTTT.

The chain has TRBV7-8 and TRBJ2-4; TRBD1 matches at 12 bases. J was trimmed by 2 bases and V by 5 bases; bases with no gene match: 13. This CDR3 has 19 amino acids. CDR1 SGHVS and CDR2 FQNEAQ come from the germline V gene. CDR3 amino acids: CASSPIGTGGKGTKNIQYF. For the CDR3, the DNA is TGTGCCAGCAGCCCGATCGGGACAGGGGGCAAAGGGACCAAAAACATTCAGTACTTC.

A note on this clone: The sample carries other DNA sequences with the same CDR3. V gene TRBV18 combines with J gene TRBJ1-1; D is ambiguous. The CDR3 consists of 14 residues. Looked up from germline, CDR1 is KGHSH and CDR2 is LQKENI. Trimming took 3 bases from V and 0 from J, leaving 8 bases between them. CDR3: CASSPQTMNTEAFF. The CDR3 DNA reads TGTGCCAGCTCACCCCAGACGATGAACACTGAAGCTTTCTTT.

This clone showed up just once. The rearrangement links TRBV27 to TRBJ1-3, with unresolved D. The V and J ends lost 5 bases and 2 bases respectively, with 10 bases between them. Germline assignment: CDR1 MNHEY and CDR2 SMNVEV (reference sequence). The CDR3 sequence is 14 residues long. The CDR3 is CASSAGSAGNTIYF. In DNA form, the CDR3 reads TGTGCCAGCAGTGCCGGGTCCGCTGGAAACACCATATATTTT.

This clone was seen at least ten times. This sequence joins TRBV13 and TRBJ2-3; D perhaps matches TRBD1 (5 bases). This CDR3 comprises 15 residues. The germline CDR1 and CDR2 sequences are PRHDT and FYEKMQ (reference sequence). Trimming removed 5 bases from V and 1 base from J, with 13 bases in between. The CDR3, as DNA: TGTGCCAGCAGCCCAAACTCCAGGGGCACAGATACGCAGTATTTT. It codes for CASSPNSRGTDTQYF. Together with reference TRBV13 and TRBJ2-3, the CDR3 gives the full variable domain: AAGVIQSPRHLIKEKRETATLKCYPIPRHDTVYWYQQGPGQDPQFLISFYEKMQSDKGSIPDRFSAQQFSDYHSELNMSSLELGDSALYFCASSPNSRGTDTQYFGPGTRLTVL.

This clone showed up just a few times. Germline and junction disagree at one end, which may indicate a read error. V is TRBV7-7 and J is TRBJ2-3; TRBD1 might be the D (6 bases). The CDR3 spans 17 residues. Germline-derived CDR1 and CDR2 are SSHAT and FNYEAQ (reference sequence). The CDR3: CASSLTTGMGATDTQYF. CDR3 coding DNA: TGTGCTAGCAGCTTAACAACAGGGATGGGAGCCACAGATACGCAGTATTTT.

The count of this clone is one. The genes are TRBV28 and TRBJ1-1; a possible D gene is TRBD1 (6 bases). V lost 4 bases and J lost 6, with 12 bases in between. The CDR3 is 13 residues long. Germline CDR1 MDHEN, CDR2 SYDVKM. The CDR3 protein is CASSYYRAPEAFF. DNA of the CDR3: TGTGCCAGCAGTTATTACAGGGCCCCTGAAGCTTTCTTT. Complete variable domain (other parts from reference TRBV28 and TRBJ1-1): DVKVTQSSRYLVKRTGEKVFLECVQDMDHENMFWYRQDPGLGLRLIYFSYDVKMKEKGDIPEGYSVSREKKERFSLILESASTNQTSMYLCASSYYRAPEAFFGQGTRLTVV.

The rearrangement joins TRBV19 to TRBJ2-7; tentatively, D is TRBD2 (5 bases). Germline V gene lookup returns CDR1 LNHDA and CDR2 SQIVND (reference sequence). V was pared by 5 bases and J by 5 bases, with 16 bases between. The CDR3 consists of 14 residues. As DNA, the CDR3 is TGTGCCAGTAGTTCCCAAACCGGGGTAGACGAGCAGTACTTC. Translation gives CASSSQTGVDEQYF.

The chain employs TRBV5-8 and TRBJ2-5; 10 bases map to TRBD2. The germline gives CDR1 SGHTS, CDR2 YDEGEE. With V trimmed by 5 bases and J by 6 bases, 16 bases remained unmatched. The CDR3 covers 17 residues. The CDR3 loop is CASRTRGLAGATQTQYF. In DNA, the CDR3 is TGTGCCAGCAGGACACGAGGTCTAGCGGGGGCGACACAGACCCAGTACTTC.

The gene calls are TRBV10-3 and TRBJ2-7, with D maybe TRBD1 (5 bases). Trimming took 2 bases from V and 4 from J, leaving 15 bases between them. Per the germline V gene, CDR1 is ENHRY and CDR2 is SYGVKD. The CDR3 contains 15 residues. Here the CDR3 reads CAISESMSGKYEQYF. CDR3 nucleotide sequence: TGTGCCATCAGTGAGAGCATGTCAGGGAAGTACGAGCAGTACTTC.

The chain is built from TRBV6-6 and TRBJ2-3, with D possibly matching TRBD1 (5 bases). The CDR3 is 15 residues long. CDR1 and CDR2 from the germline V gene are MNHNY and SVGAGI (reference sequence). V lost 6 bases and J 6 bases, leaving 19 bases between the germline ends. This CDR3 reads CASSPPQGTPDTQYF. DNA for the CDR3: TGTGCCAGCAGCCCCCCCCAGGGCACGCCCGATACGCAGTATTTT.